This T cell receptor (beta chain) was identified in a study of PD-1 blockade in mismatch repair-deficient tumors. Study as a whole: All were previously treated, progressing patients with some twelve mismatch repair-deficient cancer types.

The repertoire was sequenced with immunoSEQ multiplex PCR; TCRdb's copy has only in-frame clones and lacks some. The profile shows fewer than 45,000 clones, 70% to 90% of them singletons. Germline V gene lookup returns CDR1 SGHTA and CDR2 FQGTGA. The CDR3 is 16 amino acids. The junction had 6 bases not matched to a gene; V was cut back by 2 bases and J by 4 bases. Sample: peripheral blood, taken 76 weeks after starting pembrolizumab. The chain has TRBV7-3 and TRBJ2-1, with 9 nucleotides matching TRBD2. The clonotype originates from an adult with mismatch repair-deficient cancer. CDR3: CASSLGPAGGYNEQFF. The CDR3 DNA follows: TGTGCCAGCAGCTTAGGGCCAGCGGGAGGATACAATGAGCAGTTCTTC.